These 11 T cell receptor beta chains were sequenced from one sample in a study of PD-1 blockade in classical Hodgkin lymphoma. TCRdb's copy holds only in-frame clones and misses some; the assay was immunoSEQ multiplex PCR. The sample carries tens of thousands of clones, around 84% recorded once. Time point described: cycle 4 day 1 (C4D1), after five to seven weeks of nivolumab. Autologous stem cell transplantation was followed by relapse in every patient, and brentuximab vedotin exposure varied. The source material was peripheral blood mononuclear cells (PBMCs), sampled before the fourth cycle of nivolumab. Source of these receptors: a human donor with classical Hodgkin lymphoma.

J is TRBJ1-3 and V is TRBV7-9; D possibly corresponds to TRBD1 (6 bases). The V gene lost 5 bases and the J gene lost 4 bases, with 18 bases spanning the gap. CDR3 length equals 16 residues. Germline V gene data show CDR1 as SEHNR and CDR2 as FQNEAQ (reference sequence). The CDR3 loop is CASSRKWDILGNTIYF. In DNA form, the CDR3 reads TGTGCCAGCAGCCGGAAATGGGACATACTAGGAAACACCATATATTTT.

The chain recombines TRBV5-1 with TRBJ2-5; TRBD2 aligns across 9 bases. CDR1 and CDR2 (germline): SGHRS, YFSETQ. Unmatched junction bases numbered 9, after V lost 4 bases and J lost 2 bases. The CDR3 has 16 residues. CDR3: CASSGSSGAWQETQYF. The DNA of the CDR3 is TGCGCCAGCAGCGGGTCTAGCGGGGCCTGGCAAGAGACCCAGTACTTC.

The chain combines TRBV5-1 with TRBJ2-2, with 9 nucleotides matching TRBD1. Germline trimming cut 0 bases from V and 3 bases from J; bases unmatched to any gene: 6. Germline CDR1 SGHRS, CDR2 YFSETQ. The CDR3 totals 17 residues. CDR3 sequence: CASSLATGGAHTGELFF. In nucleotides, the CDR3 is TGCGCCAGCAGCTTGGCAACAGGGGGCGCTCACACCGGGGAGCTGTTTTTT.

This chain links TRBV6-6 with TRBJ2-7, with D possibly being TRBD2 (7 bases). Germline CDR1 and CDR2: MNHNY and SVGAGI (reference sequence). The CDR3 contains 16 residues. Trimming took 0 bases from V and 0 from J, leaving 12 bases between them. In DNA, the CDR3 is TGTGCCAGCAGTTACTCCATAGGGGGGGGCTCCTACGAGCAGTACTTC. Translation: CASSYSIGGGSYEQYF.

The chain is built from TRBV6-6 and TRBJ2-1; D call uncertain. The CDR3 is made up of 13 amino acids. With 5 bases removed from V and 8 bases from J, the gap between germline ends came to 13 bases. Germline V gene lookup returns CDR1 MNHNY and CDR2 SVGAGI (reference sequence). CDR3 residues: CASSARAGHEQFF. The CDR3 DNA reads TGTGCCAGCAGTGCCCGAGCCGGCCATGAGCAGTTCTTC.

The V gene is TRBV10-1, the J gene TRBJ1-6, with TRBD1 as a possible D gene (6 bases). This CDR3 spans 16 amino acids. The germline V and J ends were trimmed by 2 bases and 6 bases, with 14 bases remaining between them. CDR1 WNHNN and CDR2 SYGVQD come from the germline V gene (reference sequence). CDR3 amino acids: CASSELGQFPNSPLHF. DNA for the CDR3: TGCGCCAGCAGTGAGCTCGGACAGTTCCCTAATTCACCCCTCCACTTT.

The sample holds a few counts of this clone. This sequence joins TRBV29-1 and TRBJ1-1, with TRBD1 as a possible D gene (5 bases). The CDR3 extends over 12 amino acids. Germline values: CDR1 SQVTM, CDR2 ANQGSEA. V lost 1 base and J lost 10, with 13 bases in between. The CDR3 protein is CSVEVGQAGAFF. The CDR3 DNA reads as TGCAGCGTTGAAGTGGGGCAGGCTGGAGCTTTCTTT.

The gene calls are TRBV19 and TRBJ2-3; D remains unclear. Trimming took off 5 bases at V and 2 bases at J, with 8 bases between the two ends. CDR3 size: 13 residues. Germline values: CDR1 LNHDA, CDR2 SQIVND (reference sequence). The CDR3 protein is CASSGSNTDTQYF. For the CDR3, the DNA is TGTGCCAGTAGTGGATCCAACACAGATACGCAGTATTTT.

This rearrangement joins TRBV5-5 to TRBJ2-3; 9 positions match TRBD2. CDR3 length equals 16 residues. The V and J ends lost 3 bases and 2 bases, in that order; junction bases with no gene match: 7. The V gene's germline CDR1 is SGHKS and CDR2 YYEKEE (reference sequence). The CDR3 protein is CASSSSGTSLTDTQYF. The CDR3 DNA sequence: TGTGCCAGCAGCTCCTCCGGGACTAGCCTCACAGATACGCAGTATTTT.

The V and J genes are TRBV4-2 and TRBJ2-5; D assignment may be TRBD1 or TRBD2 (5 bases each). CDR3 length: 15 amino acids. Germline CDR1 reads LGHNA; CDR2 reads YNFKEQ. Trimming removed 4 bases at V and 2 bases at J, with 14 bases between. CDR3 residues: CASSRTTGGQETQYF. In nucleotides, the CDR3 is TGTGCCAGCAGCCGAACAACAGGAGGTCAAGAGACCCAGTACTTC.

The chain has TRBV30 and TRBJ1-1; 7 bases match TRBD1. J was trimmed by 5 bases and V by 4 bases; bases with no gene match: 7. From germline, CDR1 is GTSNPN and CDR2 SVGIG (reference sequence). The CDR3 consists of 13 residues. The CDR3 region is CAWTQGGYTEAFF. The CDR3 bases are TGTGCCTGGACTCAGGGGGGATATACTGAAGCTTTCTTT. Drawing the rest from reference TRBV30 and TRBJ1-1, the complete variable domain is SQTIHQWPATLVQPVGSPLSLECTVEGTSNPNLYWYRQAAGRGLQLLFYSVGIGQISSEVPQNLSASRPQDRQFILSSKKLLLSDSGFYLCAWTQGGYTEAFFGQGTRLTVV.